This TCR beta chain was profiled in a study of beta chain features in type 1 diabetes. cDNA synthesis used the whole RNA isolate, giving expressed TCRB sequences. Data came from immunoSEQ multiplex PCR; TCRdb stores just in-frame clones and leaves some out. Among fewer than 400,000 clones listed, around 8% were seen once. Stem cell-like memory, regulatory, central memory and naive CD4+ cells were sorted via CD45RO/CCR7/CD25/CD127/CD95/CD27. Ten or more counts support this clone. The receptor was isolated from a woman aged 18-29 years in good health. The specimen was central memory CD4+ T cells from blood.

CDR3 DNA: TGTGCCAGCTCACCAGGAGCGGGTCCCTACAATGAGCAGTTCTTC. Translating gives CASSPGAGPYNEQFF. V is TRBV18 and J is TRBJ2-1, with D maybe TRBD2 (6 bases). The CDR3 totals 15 residues. Looked up from germline, CDR1 is KGHSH and CDR2 is LQKENI. The V gene lost 2 bases and the J gene lost 2 bases, with 10 bases spanning the gap.